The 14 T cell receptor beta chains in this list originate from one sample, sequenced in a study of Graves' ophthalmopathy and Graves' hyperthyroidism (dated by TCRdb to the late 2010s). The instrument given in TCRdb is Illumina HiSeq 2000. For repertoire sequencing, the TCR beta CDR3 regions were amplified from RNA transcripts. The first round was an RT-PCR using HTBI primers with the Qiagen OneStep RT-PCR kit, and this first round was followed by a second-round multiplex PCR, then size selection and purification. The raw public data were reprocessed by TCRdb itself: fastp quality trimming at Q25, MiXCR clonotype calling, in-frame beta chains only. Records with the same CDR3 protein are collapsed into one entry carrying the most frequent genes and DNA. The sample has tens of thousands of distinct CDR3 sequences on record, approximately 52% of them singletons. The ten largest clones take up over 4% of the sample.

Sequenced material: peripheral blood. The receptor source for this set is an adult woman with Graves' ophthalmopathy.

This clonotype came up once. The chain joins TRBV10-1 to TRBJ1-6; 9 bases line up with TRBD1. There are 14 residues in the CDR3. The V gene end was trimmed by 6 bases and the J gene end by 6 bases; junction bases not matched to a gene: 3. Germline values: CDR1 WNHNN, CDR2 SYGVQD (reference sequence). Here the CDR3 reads CASRPGQGNSPLHF. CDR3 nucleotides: TGCGCCAGCAGACCGGGACAGGGTAATTCACCCCTCCACTTT.

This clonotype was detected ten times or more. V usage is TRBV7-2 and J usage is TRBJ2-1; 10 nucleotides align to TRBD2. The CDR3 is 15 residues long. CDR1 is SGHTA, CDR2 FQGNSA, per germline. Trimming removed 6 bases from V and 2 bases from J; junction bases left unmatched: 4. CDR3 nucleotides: TGTGCCAGCAGATTACTAGCGGGGACCTACAATGAGCAGTTCTTC. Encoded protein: CASRLLAGTYNEQFF.

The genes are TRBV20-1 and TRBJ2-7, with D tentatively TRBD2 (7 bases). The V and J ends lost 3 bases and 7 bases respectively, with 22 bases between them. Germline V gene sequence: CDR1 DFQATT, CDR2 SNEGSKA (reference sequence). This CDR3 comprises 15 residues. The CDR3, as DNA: TGCAGTGCTAGGGTCAGGGGCAGCGGGATGGGGGAGCAGTACTTC. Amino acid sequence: CSARVRGSGMGEQYF.

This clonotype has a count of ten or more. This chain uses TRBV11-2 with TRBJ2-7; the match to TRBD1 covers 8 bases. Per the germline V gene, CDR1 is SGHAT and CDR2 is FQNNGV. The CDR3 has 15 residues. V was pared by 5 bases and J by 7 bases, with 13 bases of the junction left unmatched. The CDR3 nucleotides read TGTGCCAGCAGCCACCCCGGACAGGGTTTGCAAGAGCAGTACTTC. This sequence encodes CASSHPGQGLQEQYF. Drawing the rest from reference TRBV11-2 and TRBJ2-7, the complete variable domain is EAGVAQSPRYKIIEKRQSVAFWCNPISGHATLYWYQQILGQGPKLLIQFQNNGVVDDSQLPKDRFSAERLKGVDSTLKIQPAKLEDSAVYLCASSHPGQGLQEQYFGPGTRLTVT.

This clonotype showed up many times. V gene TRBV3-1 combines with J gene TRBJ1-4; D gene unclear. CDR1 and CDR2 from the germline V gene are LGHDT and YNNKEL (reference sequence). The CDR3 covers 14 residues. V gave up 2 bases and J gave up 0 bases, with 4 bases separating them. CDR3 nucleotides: TGTGCCAGCAGCCAACCAGCAACTAATGAAAAACTGTTTTTT. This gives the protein CASSQPATNEKLFF.

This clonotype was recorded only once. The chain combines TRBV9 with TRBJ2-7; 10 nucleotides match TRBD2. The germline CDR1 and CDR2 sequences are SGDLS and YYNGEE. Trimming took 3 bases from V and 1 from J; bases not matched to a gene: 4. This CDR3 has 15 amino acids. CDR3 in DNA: TGTGCCAGCAGCGGAGGGACTAGCGAGTCCTACGAGCAGTACTTC. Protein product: CASSGGTSESYEQYF.

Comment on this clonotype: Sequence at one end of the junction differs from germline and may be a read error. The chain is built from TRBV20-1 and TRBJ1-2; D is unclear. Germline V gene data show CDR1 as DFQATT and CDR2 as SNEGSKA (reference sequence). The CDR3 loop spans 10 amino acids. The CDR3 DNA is TGCGGTGCTCGGGATTATGGCTACACCTTC. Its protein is CGARDYGYTF.

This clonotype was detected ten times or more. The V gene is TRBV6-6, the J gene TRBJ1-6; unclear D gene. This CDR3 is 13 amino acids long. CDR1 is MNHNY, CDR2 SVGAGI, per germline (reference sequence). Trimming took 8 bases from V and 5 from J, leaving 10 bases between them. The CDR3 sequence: CASVKDDNSPLHF. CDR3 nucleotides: TGTGCCAGCGTAAAGGATGATAATTCACCCCTCCACTTT.

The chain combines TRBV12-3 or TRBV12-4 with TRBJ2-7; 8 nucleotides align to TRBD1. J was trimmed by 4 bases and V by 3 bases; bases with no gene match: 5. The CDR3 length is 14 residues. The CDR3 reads CASSLAGTGYEQYF. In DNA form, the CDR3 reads TGTGCCAGCAGTTTGGCCGGGACAGGTTACGAGCAGTACTTC.

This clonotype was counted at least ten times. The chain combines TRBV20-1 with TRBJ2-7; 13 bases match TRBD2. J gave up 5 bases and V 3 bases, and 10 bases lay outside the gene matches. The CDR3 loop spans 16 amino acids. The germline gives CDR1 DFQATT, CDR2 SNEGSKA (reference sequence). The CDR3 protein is CSARGRTSGSVNEQYF. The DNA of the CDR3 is TGCAGTGCTAGGGGCAGGACTAGCGGGAGTGTCAACGAGCAGTACTTC.

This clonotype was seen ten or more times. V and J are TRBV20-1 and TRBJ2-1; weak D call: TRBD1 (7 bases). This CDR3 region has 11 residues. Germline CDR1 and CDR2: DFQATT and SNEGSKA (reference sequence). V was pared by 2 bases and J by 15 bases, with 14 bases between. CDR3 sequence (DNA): TGCAGTGCTAGATTACAGGGGAGGAGGTTCTTC. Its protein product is CSARLQGRRFF.

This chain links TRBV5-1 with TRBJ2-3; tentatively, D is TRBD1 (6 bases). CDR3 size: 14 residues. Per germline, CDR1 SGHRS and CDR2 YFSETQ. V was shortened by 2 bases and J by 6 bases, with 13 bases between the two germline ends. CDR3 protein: CASSFWGRGDTQYF. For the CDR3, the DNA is TGCGCCAGCAGCTTCTGGGGGCGCGGTGATACGCAGTATTTT.

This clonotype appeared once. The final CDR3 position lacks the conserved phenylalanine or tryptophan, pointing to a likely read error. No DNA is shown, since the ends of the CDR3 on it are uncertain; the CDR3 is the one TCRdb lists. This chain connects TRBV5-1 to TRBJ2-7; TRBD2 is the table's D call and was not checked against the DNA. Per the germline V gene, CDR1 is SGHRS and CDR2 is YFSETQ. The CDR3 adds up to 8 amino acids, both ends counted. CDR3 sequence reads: CASTGLAG.

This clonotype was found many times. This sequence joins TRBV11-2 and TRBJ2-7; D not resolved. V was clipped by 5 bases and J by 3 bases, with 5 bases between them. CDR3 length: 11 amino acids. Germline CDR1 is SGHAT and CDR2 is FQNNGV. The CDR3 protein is CASSIVYEQYF. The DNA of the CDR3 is TGTGCCAGCAGCATCGTCTACGAGCAGTACTTC.